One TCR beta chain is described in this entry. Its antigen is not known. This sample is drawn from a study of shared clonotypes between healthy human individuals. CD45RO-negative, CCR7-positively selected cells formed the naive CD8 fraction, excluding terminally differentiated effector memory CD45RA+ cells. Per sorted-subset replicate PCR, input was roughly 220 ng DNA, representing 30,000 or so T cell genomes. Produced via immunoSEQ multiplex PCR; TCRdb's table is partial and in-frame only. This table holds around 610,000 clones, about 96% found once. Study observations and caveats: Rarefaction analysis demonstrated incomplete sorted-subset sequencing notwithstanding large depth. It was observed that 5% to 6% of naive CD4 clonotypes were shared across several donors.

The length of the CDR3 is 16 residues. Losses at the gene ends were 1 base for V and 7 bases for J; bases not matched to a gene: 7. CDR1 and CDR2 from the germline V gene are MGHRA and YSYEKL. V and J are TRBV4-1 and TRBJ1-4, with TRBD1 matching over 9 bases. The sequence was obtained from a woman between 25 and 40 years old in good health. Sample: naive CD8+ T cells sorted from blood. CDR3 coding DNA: TGCGCCAGCAGCCAAGGGGGAACAGGGGGCCCTGAAAAACTGTTTTTT. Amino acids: CASSQGGTGGPEKLFF.